This entry describes one T cell receptor beta chain. The antigen is undetermined. TCRdb's table, derived via immunoSEQ multiplex PCR, lists solely in-frame clones and lacks some. The sample consists of 85,000 to 100,000 clones, approximately 85% of them appearing once. The CDR3 runs 15 residues. V gave up 4 bases and J gave up 7 bases, with 17 bases separating them. Germline assignment: CDR1 SGHRS and CDR2 YFSETQ. This record comes from a study of OX40 agonist ivuxolimab in advanced cancers. Points from the study as a whole: Averaged across samples, CD8+ T cells carried more expanded clones than CD4+ did. Clones of CD4+ and CD8+ blood T cells grew by week 6 at doses of 0.1 to 3.0 mg/kg.

This receptor was identified in an adult with an advanced solid tumor such as melanoma, head and neck, liver or kidney cancer. V gene TRBV5-1 combines with J gene TRBJ2-2, with D tentatively TRBD1 or TRBD2 (5 bases each). Sample: CD4+ or CD8+ T cells sorted from blood, taken in a trial of the OX40 agonist ivuxolimab. The DNA of the CDR3 is TGCGCCAGCAGCCGAGGCGACAGAGGGAACGGGGAGCTGTTTTTT. Residues: CASSRGDRGNGELFF.